This entry concerns a single T cell receptor (beta chain). CDR3 length equals 17 residues. Germline V CDR1 and CDR2: LNHNV, YYDKDF (reference sequence). V lost 0 bases to trimming and J lost 0 bases, with 9 bases between them. This entry is derived from a study of T cell changes during pregnancy in multiple sclerosis. Here immunoSEQ multiplex PCR was the method, and the copy in TCRdb shows in-frame clones only, minus some. The sample consists of approximately 97,000 clones, around 91% of them appearing once. The specimen comprised peripheral blood, sampled after pregnancy. V and J are TRBV15 and TRBJ1-6, with D unclear. This receptor was taken from a female donor in good health, enrolled as a control in a pregnancy study. The CDR3 nucleotides are TGTGCCACCAGCAGAGAACCGGGGAGCTCCTATAATTCACCCCTCCACTTT. Its translation: CATSREPGSSYNSPLHF.